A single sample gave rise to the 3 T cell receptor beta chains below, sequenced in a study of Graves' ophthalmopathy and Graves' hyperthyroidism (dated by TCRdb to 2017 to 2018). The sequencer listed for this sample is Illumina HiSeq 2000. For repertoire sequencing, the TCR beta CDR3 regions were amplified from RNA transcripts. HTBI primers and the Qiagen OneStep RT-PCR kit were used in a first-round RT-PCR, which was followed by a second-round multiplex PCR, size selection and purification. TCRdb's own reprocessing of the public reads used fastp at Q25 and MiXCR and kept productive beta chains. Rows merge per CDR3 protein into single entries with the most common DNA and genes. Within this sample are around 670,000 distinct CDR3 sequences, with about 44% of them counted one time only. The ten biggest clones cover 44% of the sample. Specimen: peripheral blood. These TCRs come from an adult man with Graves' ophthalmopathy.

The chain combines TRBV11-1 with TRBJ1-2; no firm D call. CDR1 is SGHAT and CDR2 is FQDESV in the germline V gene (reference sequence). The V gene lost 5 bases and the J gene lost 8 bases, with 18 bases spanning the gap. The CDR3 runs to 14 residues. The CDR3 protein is CASSAARPDQGYTF. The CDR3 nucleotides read TGTGCCAGCAGCGCTGCTCGGCCAGACCAAGGCTACACCTTC.

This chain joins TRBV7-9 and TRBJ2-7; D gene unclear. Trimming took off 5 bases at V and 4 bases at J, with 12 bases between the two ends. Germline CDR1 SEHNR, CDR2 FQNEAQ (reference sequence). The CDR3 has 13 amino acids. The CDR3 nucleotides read TGTGCCAGCAGCCCCCCCCTATCTTACGAGCAGTACTTC. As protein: CASSPPLSYEQYF.

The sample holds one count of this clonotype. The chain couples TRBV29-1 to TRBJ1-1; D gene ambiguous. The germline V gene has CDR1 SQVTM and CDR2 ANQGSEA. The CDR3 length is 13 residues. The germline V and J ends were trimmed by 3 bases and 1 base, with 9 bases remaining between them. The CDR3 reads CSVDLAANTEAFF. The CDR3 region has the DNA TGCAGCGTTGACCTAGCGGCGAACACTGAAGCTTTCTTT.